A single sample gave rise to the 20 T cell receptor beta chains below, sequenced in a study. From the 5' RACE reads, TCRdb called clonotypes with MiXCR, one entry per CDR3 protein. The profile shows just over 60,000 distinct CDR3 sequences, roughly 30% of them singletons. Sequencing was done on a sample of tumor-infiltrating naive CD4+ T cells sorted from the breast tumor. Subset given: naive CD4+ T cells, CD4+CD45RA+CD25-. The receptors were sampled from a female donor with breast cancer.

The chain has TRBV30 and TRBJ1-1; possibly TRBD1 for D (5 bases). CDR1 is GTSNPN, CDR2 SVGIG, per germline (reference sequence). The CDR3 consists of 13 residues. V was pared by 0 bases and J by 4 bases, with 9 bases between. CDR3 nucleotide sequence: TGTGCCTGGAGTGTAGTTGGGGGCACTGAAGCTTTCTTT. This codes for CAWSVVGGTEAFF.

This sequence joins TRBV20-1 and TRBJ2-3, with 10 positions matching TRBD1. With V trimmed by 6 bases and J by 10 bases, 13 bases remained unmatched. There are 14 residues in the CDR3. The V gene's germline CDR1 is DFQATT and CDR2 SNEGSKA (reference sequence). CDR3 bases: TGCAGTGCCACCGTAGGGACAGGGGTGGATTCGCAGTATTTT. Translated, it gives CSATVGTGVDSQYF.

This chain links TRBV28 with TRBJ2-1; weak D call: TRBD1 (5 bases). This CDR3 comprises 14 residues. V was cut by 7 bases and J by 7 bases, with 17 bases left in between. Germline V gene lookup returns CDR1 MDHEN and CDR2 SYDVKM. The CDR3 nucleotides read TGTGCCAGCACCCTAGGGAAAGGGGTGAATGAGCAGTTCTTC. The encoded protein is CASTLGKGVNEQFF.

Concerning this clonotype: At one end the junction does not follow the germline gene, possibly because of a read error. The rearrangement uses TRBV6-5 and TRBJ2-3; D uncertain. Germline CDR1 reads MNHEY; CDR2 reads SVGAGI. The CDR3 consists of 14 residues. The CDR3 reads CTSSYSGFPDTQYF. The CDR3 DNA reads TGTACCAGCAGTTACTCTGGTTTCCCAGATACGCAGTATTTT.

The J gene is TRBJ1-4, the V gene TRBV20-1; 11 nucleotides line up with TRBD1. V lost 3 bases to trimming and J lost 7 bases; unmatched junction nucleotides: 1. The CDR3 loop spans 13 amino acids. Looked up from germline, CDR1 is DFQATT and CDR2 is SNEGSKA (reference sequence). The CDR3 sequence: CSARGTGGEKLFF. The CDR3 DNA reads TGCAGTGCTAGGGGGACAGGGGGTGAAAAACTGTTTTTT.

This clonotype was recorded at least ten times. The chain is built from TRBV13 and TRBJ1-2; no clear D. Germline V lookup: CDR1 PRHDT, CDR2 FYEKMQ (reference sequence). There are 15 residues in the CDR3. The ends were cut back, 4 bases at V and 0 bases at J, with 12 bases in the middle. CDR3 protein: CASSSYWVTNYGYTF. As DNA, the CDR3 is TGTGCCAGCAGCTCATATTGGGTTACTAACTATGGCTACACCTTC.

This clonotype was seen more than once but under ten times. CDR3 in amino acids: CATSIDRDRGYGYTF. The CDR3 region has the DNA TGTGCCACCAGCATTGATCGGGACAGGGGCTATGGCTACACCTTC. The chain uses TRBV15 and TRBJ1-2; TRBD1 matches 10 bases. CDR1 and CDR2 from the germline V gene are LNHNV and YYDKDF (reference sequence). Germline trimming cut 4 bases from V and 4 bases from J; bases unmatched to any gene: 6. This CDR3 is built from 15 residues.

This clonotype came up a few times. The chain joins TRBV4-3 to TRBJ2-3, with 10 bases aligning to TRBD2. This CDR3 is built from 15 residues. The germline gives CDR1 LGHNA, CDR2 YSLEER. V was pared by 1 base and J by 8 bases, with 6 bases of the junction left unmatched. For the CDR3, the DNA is TGCGCCAGCAGCCAAGTAAGCGGGAGGGCTGGTACGCAGTATTTT. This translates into CASSQVSGRAGTQYF.

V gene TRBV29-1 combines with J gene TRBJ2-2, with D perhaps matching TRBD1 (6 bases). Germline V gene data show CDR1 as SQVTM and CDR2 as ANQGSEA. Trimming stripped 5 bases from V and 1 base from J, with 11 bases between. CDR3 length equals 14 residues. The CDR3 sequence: CSVYGTKNTGELFF. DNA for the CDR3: TGCAGCGTTTATGGGACAAAGAACACCGGGGAGCTGTTTTTT.

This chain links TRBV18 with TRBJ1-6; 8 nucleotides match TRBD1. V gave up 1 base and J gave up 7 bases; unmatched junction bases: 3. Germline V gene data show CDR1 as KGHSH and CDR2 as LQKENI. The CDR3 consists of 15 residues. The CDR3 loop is CASSPLQGGNSPLHF. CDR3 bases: TGTGCCAGCTCACCACTACAGGGGGGGAATTCACCCCTCCACTTT. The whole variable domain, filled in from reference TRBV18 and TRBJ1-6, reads NAGVMQNPRHLVRRRGQEARLRCSPMKGHSHVYWYRQLPEEGLKFMVYLQKENIIDESGMPKERFSAEFPKEGPSILRIQQVVRGDSAAYFCASSPLQGGNSPLHFGNGTRLTVT.

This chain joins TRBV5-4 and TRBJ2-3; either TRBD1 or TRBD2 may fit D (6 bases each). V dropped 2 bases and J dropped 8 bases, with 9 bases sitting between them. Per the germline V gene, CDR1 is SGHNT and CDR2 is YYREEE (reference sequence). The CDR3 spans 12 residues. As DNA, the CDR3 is TGTGCCAGCAGCTTACAGGGAGGTACGCAGTATTTT. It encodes CASSLQGGTQYF.

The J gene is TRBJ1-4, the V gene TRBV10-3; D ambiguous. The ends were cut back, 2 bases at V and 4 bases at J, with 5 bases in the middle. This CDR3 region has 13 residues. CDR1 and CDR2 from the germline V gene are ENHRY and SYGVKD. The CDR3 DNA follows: TGTGCCATCAGTGAGCCCCGTAATGAAAAACTGTTTTTT. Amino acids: CAISEPRNEKLFF.

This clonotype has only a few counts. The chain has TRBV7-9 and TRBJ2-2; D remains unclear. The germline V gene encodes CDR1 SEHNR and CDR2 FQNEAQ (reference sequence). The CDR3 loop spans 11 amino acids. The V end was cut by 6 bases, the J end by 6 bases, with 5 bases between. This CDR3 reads CASREAGELFF. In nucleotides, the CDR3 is TGTGCCAGCAGGGAAGCCGGGGAGCTGTTTTTT.

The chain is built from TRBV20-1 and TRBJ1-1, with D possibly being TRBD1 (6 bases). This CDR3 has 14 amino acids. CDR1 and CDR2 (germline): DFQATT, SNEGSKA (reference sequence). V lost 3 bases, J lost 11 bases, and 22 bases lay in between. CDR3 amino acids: CSASETTGSITAFF. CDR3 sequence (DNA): TGCAGTGCTAGTGAGACAACAGGGTCAATTACGGCTTTCTTT.

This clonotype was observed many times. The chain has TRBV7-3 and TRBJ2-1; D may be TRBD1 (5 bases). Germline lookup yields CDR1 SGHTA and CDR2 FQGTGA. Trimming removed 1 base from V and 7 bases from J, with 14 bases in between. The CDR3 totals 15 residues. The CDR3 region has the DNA TGTGCCAGCAGCTTAAAGGTGGGGCTAGGGAATGAGCAGTTCTTC. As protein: CASSLKVGLGNEQFF.

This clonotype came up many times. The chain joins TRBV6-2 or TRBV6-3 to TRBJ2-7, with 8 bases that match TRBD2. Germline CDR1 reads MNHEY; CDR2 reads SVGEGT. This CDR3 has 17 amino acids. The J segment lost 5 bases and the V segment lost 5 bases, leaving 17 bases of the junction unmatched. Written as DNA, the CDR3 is TGTGCCAGCAGTCCAGAAGTAGCGGGACCACCGGCGGACGAGCAGTACTTC. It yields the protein CASSPEVAGPPADEQYF.

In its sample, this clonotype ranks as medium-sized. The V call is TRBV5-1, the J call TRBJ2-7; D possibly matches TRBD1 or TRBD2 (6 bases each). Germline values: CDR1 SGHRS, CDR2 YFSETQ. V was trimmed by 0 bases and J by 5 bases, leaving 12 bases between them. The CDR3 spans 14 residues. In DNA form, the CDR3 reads TGCGCCAGCAGCTTGGGGGGGGCCTCTGACGAGCAGTACTTC. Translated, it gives CASSLGGASDEQYF.

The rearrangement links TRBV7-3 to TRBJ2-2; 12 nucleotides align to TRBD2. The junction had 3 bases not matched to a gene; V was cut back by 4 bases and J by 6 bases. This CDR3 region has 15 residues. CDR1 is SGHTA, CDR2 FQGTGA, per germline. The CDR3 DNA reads TGTGCCAGCAGCTCGTCTAGCGGGGGGGCCGGGGAGCTGTTTTTT. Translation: CASSSSSGGAGELFF. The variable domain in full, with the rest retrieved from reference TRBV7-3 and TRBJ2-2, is GAGVSQTPSNKVTEKGKYVELRCDPISGHTALYWYRQSLGQGPEFLIYFQGTGAADDSGLPNDRFFAVRPEGSVSTLKIQRTERGDSAVYLCASSSSSGGAGELFFGEGSRLTVL.

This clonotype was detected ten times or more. The DNA of the CDR3 is TGTGCCAGCAGCGCCTCGGGGGGCGAGAGAAACATTCAGTACTTC. Protein: CASSASGGERNIQYF. The chain has TRBV9 and TRBJ2-4; D perhaps matches TRBD2 (7 bases). Trimming cost V 3 bases and J 6 bases, with 16 bases left between them. The CDR3 covers 15 residues. Germline assignment: CDR1 SGDLS and CDR2 YYNGEE.

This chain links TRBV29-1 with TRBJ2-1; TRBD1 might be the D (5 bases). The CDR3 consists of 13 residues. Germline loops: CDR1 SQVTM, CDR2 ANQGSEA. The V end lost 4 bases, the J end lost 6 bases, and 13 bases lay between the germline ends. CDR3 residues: CSVVSPGINEQFF. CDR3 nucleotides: TGCAGCGTTGTCTCCCCAGGGATCAATGAGCAGTTCTTC.